This TCR beta chain was identified in a study of CD8+ T cells in alopecia areata. The CDR3 is made up of 14 amino acids. V trimming: 5 bases; J trimming: 4 bases; junction bases outside the gene matches: 6. CDR1 SGHVS and CDR2 FNYEAQ come from the germline V gene. Reverse transcription of extracted RNA yielded cDNA, which provided the sequencing template. Sequenced by immunoSEQ multiplex PCR; TCRdb stores in-frame clones only, minus some. The profile shows approximately 45,000 clones, around three fifths of them singletons. Regarding the study as a whole: Normal scalp showed lower clonality than lesional scalp, especially alopecia totalis/universalis.

For this clone: What it recognizes is unknown. This sample includes further DNA sequences coding for the same CDR3.

Treatment indicated: oral pan-JAK inhibitor, 5-10 mg twice daily. This receptor was identified in a human donor with alopecia areata. The chain uses TRBV7-6 and TRBJ2-7; TRBD1 agrees at 9 bases. The sample consisted of CD8+ T cells sorted from blood, taken at week 4, from a patient treated with tofacitinib. CDR3 in DNA: TGTGCCAGCAGCCCGGGGACAGGGAGTTACGAGCAGTACTTC. Translated: CASSPGTGSYEQYF.